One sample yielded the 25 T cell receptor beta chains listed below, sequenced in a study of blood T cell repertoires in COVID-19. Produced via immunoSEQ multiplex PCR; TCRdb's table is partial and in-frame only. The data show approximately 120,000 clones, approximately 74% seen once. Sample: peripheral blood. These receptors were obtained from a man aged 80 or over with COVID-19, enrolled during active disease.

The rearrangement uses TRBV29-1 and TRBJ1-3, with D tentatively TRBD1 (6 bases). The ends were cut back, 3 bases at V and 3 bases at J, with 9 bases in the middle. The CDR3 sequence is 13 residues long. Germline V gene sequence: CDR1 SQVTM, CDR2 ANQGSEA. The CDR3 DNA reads TGCAGCGTTGATGGGGGCCTTGGAAACACCATATATTTT. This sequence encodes CSVDGGLGNTIYF. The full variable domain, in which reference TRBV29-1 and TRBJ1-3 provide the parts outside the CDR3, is SAVISQKPSRDICQRGTSLTIQCQVDSQVTMMFWYRQQPGQSLTLIATANQGSEATYESGFVIDKFPISRPNLTFSTLTVSNMSPEDSSIYLCSVDGGLGNTIYFGEGSWLTVV.

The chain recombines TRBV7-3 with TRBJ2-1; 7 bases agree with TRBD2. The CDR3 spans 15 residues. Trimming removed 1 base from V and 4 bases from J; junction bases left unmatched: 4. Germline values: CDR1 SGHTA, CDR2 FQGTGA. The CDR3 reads CASSLRRENYNEQFF. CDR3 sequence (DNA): TGTGCCAGCAGCTTAAGGCGGGAGAATTACAATGAGCAGTTCTTC.

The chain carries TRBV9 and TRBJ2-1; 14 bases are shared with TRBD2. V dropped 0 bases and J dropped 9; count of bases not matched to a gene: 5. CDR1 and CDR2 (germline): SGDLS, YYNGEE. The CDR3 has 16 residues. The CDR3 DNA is TGTGCCAGCAGCGTAGCCGGGACTAGCGGGAGAGGTGAGCAGTTCTTC. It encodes CASSVAGTSGRGEQFF. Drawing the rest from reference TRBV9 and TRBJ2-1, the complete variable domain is DSGVTQTPKHLITATGQRVTLRCSPRSGDLSVYWYQQSLDQGLQFLIQYYNGEERAKGNILERFSAQQFPDLHSELNLSSLELGDSALYFCASSVAGTSGRGEQFFGPGTRLTVL.

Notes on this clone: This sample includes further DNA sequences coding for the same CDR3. The CDR3 coding sequence is TGTGCCAGCAGCCCCAGGACTAGCGGGACAGATACGCAGTATTTT. This translates into CASSPRTSGTDTQYF. This chain links TRBV9 with TRBJ2-3; 11 bases fit TRBD2. Germline CDR1 is SGDLS and CDR2 is YYNGEE. The length of the CDR3 is 15 residues. The junction had 4 bases not matched to a gene; V was cut back by 4 bases and J by 3 bases.

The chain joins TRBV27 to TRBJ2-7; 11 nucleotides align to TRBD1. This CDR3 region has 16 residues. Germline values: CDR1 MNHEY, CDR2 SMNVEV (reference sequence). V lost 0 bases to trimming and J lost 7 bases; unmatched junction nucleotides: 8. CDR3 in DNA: TGTGCCAGCAGTTTATCGGGGACAGGGGGTTTTGGAGAGCAGTACTTC. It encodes CASSLSGTGGFGEQYF.

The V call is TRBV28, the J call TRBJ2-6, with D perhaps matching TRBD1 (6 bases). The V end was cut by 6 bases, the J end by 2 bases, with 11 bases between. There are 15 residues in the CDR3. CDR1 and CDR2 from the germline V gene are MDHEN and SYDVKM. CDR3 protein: CASSPSGAGANVLTF. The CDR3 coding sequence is TGTGCCAGCAGCCCCTCAGGGGCTGGGGCCAACGTCCTGACTTTC.

CDR3 amino acids: CAISSSGGEKLFF. DNA of the CDR3: TGTGCCATCAGTTCTTCAGGGGGGGAAAAACTGTTTTTT. The J gene is TRBJ1-4, the V gene TRBV10-3; 7 positions agree with TRBD1. Germline V lookup: CDR1 ENHRY, CDR2 SYGVKD. The CDR3 covers 13 residues. The V segment lost 5 bases and the J segment 8 bases; nucleotides outside the gene matches: 5.

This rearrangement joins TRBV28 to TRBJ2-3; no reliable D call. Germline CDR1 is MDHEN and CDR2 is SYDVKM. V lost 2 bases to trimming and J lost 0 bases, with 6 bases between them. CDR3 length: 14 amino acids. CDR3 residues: CASSLPGSTDTQYF. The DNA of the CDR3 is TGTGCCAGCAGTTTACCCGGGAGCACAGATACGCAGTATTTT.

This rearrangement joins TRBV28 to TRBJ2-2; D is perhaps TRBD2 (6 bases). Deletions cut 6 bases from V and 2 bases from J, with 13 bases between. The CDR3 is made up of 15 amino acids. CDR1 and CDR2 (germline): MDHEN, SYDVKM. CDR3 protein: CASRGGDLNTGELFF. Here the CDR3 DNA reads TGTGCCAGCAGGGGCGGGGATCTAAACACCGGGGAGCTGTTTTTT.

The DNA of the CDR3 is TGTGCCAGCAGTTCCCTAGCGCTATACAATGAGCAGTTCTTC. This translates into CASSSLALYNEQFF. J is TRBJ2-1 and V is TRBV6-5; D may be TRBD2 (6 bases). This CDR3 has 14 residues. CDR1 is MNHEY and CDR2 is SVGAGI in the germline V gene. Trimming removed 4 bases at V and 4 bases at J, with 11 bases between.

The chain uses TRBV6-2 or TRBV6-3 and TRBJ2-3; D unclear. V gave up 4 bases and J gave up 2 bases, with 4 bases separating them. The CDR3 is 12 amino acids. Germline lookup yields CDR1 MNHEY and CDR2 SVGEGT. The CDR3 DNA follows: TGTGCCAGCAGTTCCTACACAGATACGCAGTATTTT. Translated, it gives CASSSYTDTQYF.

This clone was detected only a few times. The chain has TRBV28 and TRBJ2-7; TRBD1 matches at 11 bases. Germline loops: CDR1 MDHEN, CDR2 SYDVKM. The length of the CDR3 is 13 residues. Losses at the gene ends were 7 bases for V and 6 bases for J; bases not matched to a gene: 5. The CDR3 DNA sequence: TGTGCCAGCACTAAGGGACAGGGGGGCGAGCAGTACTTC. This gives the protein CASTKGQGGEQYF.

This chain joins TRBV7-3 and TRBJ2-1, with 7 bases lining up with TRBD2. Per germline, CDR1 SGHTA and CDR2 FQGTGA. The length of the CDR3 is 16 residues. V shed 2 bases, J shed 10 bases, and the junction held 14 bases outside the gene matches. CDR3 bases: TGTGCCAGCAGCTTAGGTCGGGCGGGAGACTACGCAGAGCAGTTCTTC. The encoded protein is CASSLGRAGDYAEQFF.

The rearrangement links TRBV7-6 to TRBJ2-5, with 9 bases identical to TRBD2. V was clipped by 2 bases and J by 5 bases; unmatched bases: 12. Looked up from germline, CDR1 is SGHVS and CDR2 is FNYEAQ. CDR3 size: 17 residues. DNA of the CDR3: TGTGCCAGCAGCTTAAGTTCTGGCGGGAGGGCAGCGGAGACCCAGTACTTC. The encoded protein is CASSLSSGGRAAETQYF. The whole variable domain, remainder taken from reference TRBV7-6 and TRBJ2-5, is GAGVSQSPRYKVTKRGQDVALRCDPISGHVSLYWYRQALGQGPEFLTYFNYEAQQDKSGLPNDRFSAERPEGSISTLTIQRTEQRDSAMYRCASSLSSGGRAAETQYFGPGTRLLVL.

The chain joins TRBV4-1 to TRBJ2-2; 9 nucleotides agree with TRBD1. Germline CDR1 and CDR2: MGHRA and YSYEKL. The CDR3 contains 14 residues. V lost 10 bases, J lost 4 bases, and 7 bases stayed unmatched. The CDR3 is CATPGTGSTGELFF. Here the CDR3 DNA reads TGCGCCACCCCCGGGACAGGGTCCACCGGGGAGCTGTTTTTT.

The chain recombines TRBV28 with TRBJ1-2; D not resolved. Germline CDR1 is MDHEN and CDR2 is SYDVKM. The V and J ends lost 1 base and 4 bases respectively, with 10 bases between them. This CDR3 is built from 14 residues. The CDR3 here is CASSLFPHSYGYTF. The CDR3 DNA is TGTGCCAGCAGTTTATTCCCTCACAGCTATGGCTACACCTTC.

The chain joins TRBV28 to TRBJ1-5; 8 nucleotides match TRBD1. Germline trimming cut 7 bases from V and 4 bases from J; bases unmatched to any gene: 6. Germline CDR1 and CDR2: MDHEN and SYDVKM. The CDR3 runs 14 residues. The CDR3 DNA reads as TGTGCCAGCACCTCGACAGGGGAGAATCAGCCCCAGCATTTT. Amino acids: CASTSTGENQPQHF. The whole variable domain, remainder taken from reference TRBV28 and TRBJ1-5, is DVKVTQSSRYLVKRTGEKVFLECVQDMDHENMFWYRQDPGLGLRLIYFSYDVKMKEKGDIPEGYSVSREKKERFSLILESASTNQTSMYLCASTSTGENQPQHFGDGTRLSIL.

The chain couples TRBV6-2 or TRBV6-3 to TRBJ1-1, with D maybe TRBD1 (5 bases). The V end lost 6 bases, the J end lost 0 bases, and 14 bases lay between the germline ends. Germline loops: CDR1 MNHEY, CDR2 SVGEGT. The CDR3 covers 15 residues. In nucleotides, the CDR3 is TGTGCCAGCAGCCAATCGACAGCTATGAACACTGAAGCTTTCTTT. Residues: CASSQSTAMNTEAFF.

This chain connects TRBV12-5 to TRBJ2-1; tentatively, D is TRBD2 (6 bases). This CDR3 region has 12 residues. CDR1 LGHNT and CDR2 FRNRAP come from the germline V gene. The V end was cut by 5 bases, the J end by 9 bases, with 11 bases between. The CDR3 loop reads CASGGGLGEQFF. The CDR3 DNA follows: TGTGCTAGTGGTGGGGGACTTGGTGAGCAGTTCTTC.

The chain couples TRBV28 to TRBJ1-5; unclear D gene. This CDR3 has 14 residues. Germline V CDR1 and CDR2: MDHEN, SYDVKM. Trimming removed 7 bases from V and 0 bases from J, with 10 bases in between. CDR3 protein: CASISGGSNQPQHF. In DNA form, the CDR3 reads TGTGCCAGCATCTCGGGAGGTAGCAATCAGCCCCAGCATTTT.

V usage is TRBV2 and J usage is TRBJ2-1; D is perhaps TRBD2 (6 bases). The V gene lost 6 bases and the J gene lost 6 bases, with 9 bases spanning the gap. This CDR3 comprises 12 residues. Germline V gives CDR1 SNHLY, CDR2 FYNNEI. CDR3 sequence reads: CASRGDSNEQFF. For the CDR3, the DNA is TGTGCCAGCAGGGGGGACTCCAATGAGCAGTTCTTC. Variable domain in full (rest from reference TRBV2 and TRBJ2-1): EPEVTQTPSHQVTQMGQEVILRCVPISNHLYFYWYRQILGQKVEFLVSFYNNEISEKSEIFDDQFSVERPDGSNFTLKIRSTKLEDSAMYFCASRGDSNEQFFGPGTRLTVL.

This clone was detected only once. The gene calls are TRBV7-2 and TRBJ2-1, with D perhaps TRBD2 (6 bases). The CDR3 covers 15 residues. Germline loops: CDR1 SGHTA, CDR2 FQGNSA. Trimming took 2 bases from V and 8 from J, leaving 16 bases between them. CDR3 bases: TGTGCCAGCAGCTTAATGCTATCACGCGGGGATGAGCAGTTCTTC. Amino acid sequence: CASSLMLSRGDEQFF.

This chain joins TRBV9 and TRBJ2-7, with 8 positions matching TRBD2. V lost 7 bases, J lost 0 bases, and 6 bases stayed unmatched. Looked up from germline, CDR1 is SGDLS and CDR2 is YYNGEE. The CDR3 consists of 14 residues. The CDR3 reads CASSRLASSYEQYF. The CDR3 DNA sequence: TGTGCCAGCTCCCGACTAGCGTCCTCCTACGAGCAGTACTTC.

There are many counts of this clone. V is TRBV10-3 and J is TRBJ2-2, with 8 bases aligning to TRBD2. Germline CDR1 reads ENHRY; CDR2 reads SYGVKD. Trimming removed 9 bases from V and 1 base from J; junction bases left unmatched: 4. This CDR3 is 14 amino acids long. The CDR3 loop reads CAILADMNTGELFF. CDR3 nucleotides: TGTGCCATACTAGCGGACATGAACACCGGGGAGCTGTTTTTT.

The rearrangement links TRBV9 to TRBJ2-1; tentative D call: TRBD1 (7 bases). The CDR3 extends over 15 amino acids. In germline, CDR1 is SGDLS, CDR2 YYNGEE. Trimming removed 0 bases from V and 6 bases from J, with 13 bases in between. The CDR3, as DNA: TGTGCCAGCAGCGTAGGACAGGGAGGCCGCAATGAGCAGTTCTTC. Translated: CASSVGQGGRNEQFF.